This T cell receptor (beta chain) was sequenced for a study of neurological immune-mediated disorders. Points from the study as a whole: One related-CDR3 cluster, which may be a signature, held the repertoires of 18 of 34 multiple sclerosis patients after phylogenetic grouping. The absence of any CDR3 amino acid sequence shared by expanded clones across subjects suggests that repertoires were private in all groups.

The cDNA was generated by 5'RACE with 10-nucleotide random UMIs. TCRdb re-called the 5' RACE reads through MiXCR, storing one row per CDR3 protein. Of 40,000 or so distinct CDR3 sequences listed, over 2% are singletons. Points on this clonotype: What it binds is not known.

Unsorted libraries were generated from 2 million PBMCs. These cells had been stored in RNAlater at -80 C. The CDR3 extends over 13 amino acids. Germline lookup yields CDR1 LNHDA and CDR2 SQIVND (reference sequence). V dropped 2 bases and J dropped 5; count of bases not matched to a gene: 3. The sample was PBMCs. This chain joins TRBV19 and TRBJ2-7; 7 bases fit TRBD1. This sequence was found in a man aged 25-40 years with multiple sclerosis. Here the CDR3 reads CASSITGVDEQYF. For the CDR3, the DNA is TGTGCCAGTAGTATAACAGGGGTGGACGAGCAGTACTTC.